The present T cell receptor (beta chain) was sequenced within a study of blood T cell repertoires in COVID-19. The CDR3 consists of 13 residues. Germline V CDR1 and CDR2: SGHAT, FQNNGV. V shed 2 bases and J shed 9 bases, with 11 bases lying between them. Source study methods: Amplifying reference gene primers gave estimates of nucleated cell counts. Profiling relied on immunoSEQ multiplex PCR, and the TCRdb table lists in-frame clones only, not all of them. V, J and clone size are taken as reported in that table, and D and trimming were inferred from the DNA itself. This sample yields nearly 200,000 clones, of which approximately 84% are seen a single time; 6.9% belongs to the top ten.

The sequenced sample was peripheral blood. V gene TRBV11-2 combines with J gene TRBJ2-4, with D maybe TRBD2 (5 bases). The TCR was taken from a human donor with acute or convalescent COVID-19. The donor label of this sample is uncertain. CDR3 sequence: CASSLSEAGIQYF. CDR3 DNA: TGTGCCAGCAGCTTATCGGAGGCGGGCATTCAGTACTTC.